The 26 T cell receptor beta chains listed next were all sequenced from one sample in a study of spatial heterogeneity in lung cancer. Each CDR3 protein is one row after TCRdb ran MiXCR on the 5' RACE reads. The repertoire holds a few thousand distinct CDR3 sequences, with about 8% as singletons. As for time point: sample taken at primary tumor resection. Researchers sequenced whole RNA taken from tumor, nontumor lung or frozen PBMC without sorting. The sample in question was normal lung tissue next to the tumor, obtained at surgery. These TCRs come from a male donor with early-stage non-small cell lung cancer.

In regard to this clonotype: This beta chain came through as a stray read in a library set up for alpha chains, and its size says little. The V call is TRBV30, the J call TRBJ2-3; D is uncertain. V shed 5 bases and J shed 1 base, with 10 bases lying between them. CDR1 and CDR2 from the germline V gene are GTSNPN and SVGIG (reference sequence). The CDR3 is made up of 13 amino acids. The CDR3 nucleotides read TGTGCCTGGTGTACAGTGGGCACAGATACGCAGTATTTT. This gives the protein CAWCTVGTDTQYF.

This clonotype is medium-sized (0.01 to 0.1%). This beta chain is a stray read from a library made for alpha chains; its abundance is not meaningful. The chain couples TRBV5-4 to TRBJ2-7, with D hard to call. The CDR3 consists of 12 residues. CDR1 is SGHNT and CDR2 is YYREEE in the germline V gene (reference sequence). Trimming took off 0 bases at V and 7 bases at J, with 8 bases between the two ends. In DNA, the CDR3 is TGTGCCAGCAGCTTGGATACTGCGGAGCAGTACTTC. It translates to CASSLDTAEQYF.

By its share, this clonotype is medium-sized. This beta chain appears as a stray read in a library generated for alpha chains; its size is not informative. This sequence joins TRBV7-9 and TRBJ2-5, with D unclear. The CDR3 is 11 residues long. V was pared by 4 bases and J by 5 bases, with 5 bases between. Germline V gene data show CDR1 as SEHNR and CDR2 as FQNEAQ (reference sequence). CDR3 residues: CASSSWETQYF. The CDR3 DNA follows: TGTGCCAGCAGCTCCTGGGAGACCCAGTACTTC.

This clonotype was counted many times. This beta chain came through as a stray read in a library set up for alpha chains, and its size says little. This chain links TRBV20-1 with TRBJ2-7; TRBD2 matches at 11 bases. V shed 3 bases and J 2 bases; nucleotides not matched to a gene: 9. Germline-derived CDR1 and CDR2 are DFQATT and SNEGSKA (reference sequence). This CDR3 has 16 amino acids. The CDR3 DNA sequence: TGCAGTGCTAGGGGAGCCGGGACTAGCGGAGCCTACGAGCAGTACTTC. It yields the protein CSARGAGTSGAYEQYF.

By proportion, this clonotype is medium-sized. A library prepared for alpha chains yielded this beta chain as an off-target read; its size is of little meaning. This chain links TRBV4-1 with TRBJ1-3; no reliable D call. The CDR3 has 15 amino acids. In germline, CDR1 is MGHRA, CDR2 YSYEKL. With 0 bases removed from V and 0 bases from J, the gap between germline ends came to 6 bases. The CDR3 DNA is TGCGCCAGCAGCCAAGAGGCGGACTCTGGAAACACCATATATTTT. Translation: CASSQEADSGNTIYF.

A word on this clonotype: This beta chain is off target for a library built for alpha chains, so its abundance means little. The chain joins TRBV2 to TRBJ2-5; D unresolved. This CDR3 region has 12 residues. CDR1 and CDR2 from the germline V gene are SNHLY and FYNNEI. V was shortened by 5 bases and J by 3 bases, with 7 bases between the two germline ends. CDR3 DNA sequence: TGTGCCAGCAGTACTGGGGAAGAGACCCAGTACTTC. Translation gives CASSTGEETQYF.

This clonotype is deemed medium-sized. The library was prepared for alpha chains; this beta chain is a stray read, so its frequency means little. The chain is built from TRBV21-1 and TRBJ2-2; the tabulated D call, TRBD2, remains unverified against the DNA. TRBV21-1 is a documented pseudogene. This CDR3 has 18 amino acids. CDR3 in DNA: TGTGCCAGCAGCAATGAGATAGCGGGAGGGTCGAACACCGGGGAGCTGTTTTTT. Its protein product is CASSNEIAGGSNTGELFF.

Points on this clonotype: This beta chain is an unintended read in a library built for alpha chains; its size means little. This chain uses TRBV9 with TRBJ2-3; TRBD2 matches 9 bases. This CDR3 contains 15 residues. Germline CDR1 SGDLS, CDR2 YYNGEE. V shed 5 bases, J shed 4 bases, and the junction held 8 bases outside the gene matches. CDR3 loop: CASRPSGLASDTQYF. CDR3 coding DNA: TGTGCCAGCAGACCGTCGGGACTAGCTTCAGATACGCAGTATTTT.

This clonotype is deemed medium-sized. As an off-target read in a library built for alpha chains, this beta chain has a frequency of little significance. The chain carries TRBV30 and TRBJ2-3; D is perhaps TRBD2 (5 bases). V lost 3 bases and J lost 4, with 5 bases in between. Looked up from germline, CDR1 is GTSNPN and CDR2 is SVGIG (reference sequence). This CDR3 spans 11 amino acids. In DNA form, the CDR3 reads TGTGCCTGGAGGAGGGCAGATACGCAGTATTTT. This translates into CAWRRADTQYF.

Worth noting for this clonotype: This beta chain is an unintended read in a library built for alpha chains; its size means little. J is TRBJ1-2 and V is TRBV28, with D maybe TRBD1 (5 bases). V lost 5 bases, J lost 7 bases, and 17 bases lay in between. The CDR3 spans 14 residues. The germline CDR1 and CDR2 sequences are MDHEN and SYDVKM. As DNA, the CDR3 is TGTGCCAGCAGTAACTCGGCCGGGGCCGGTGGCTACACCTTC. Its protein is CASSNSAGAGGYTF.

As concerns this clonotype: A library made for alpha chains picked up this beta chain off target, so its size means little. The CDR3 region has the DNA TGTGCCAGCAGCTTAGCAGGGGGCTACACCGGGGAGCTGTTTTTT. Amino acid sequence: CASSLAGGYTGELFF. The V gene is TRBV7-2, the J gene TRBJ2-2; 7 nucleotides agree with TRBD1. CDR3 length equals 15 residues. CDR1 is SGHTA, CDR2 FQGNSA, per germline. J gave up 3 bases and V 0 bases, and 1 base lay outside the gene matches.

This clonotype is labeled as medium-sized. This beta chain slipped into a library made for alpha chains as a stray read, so its size is not meaningful. This chain uses TRBV5-1 with TRBJ1-5; possibly TRBD1 for D (5 bases). The CDR3 runs to 13 residues. From germline, CDR1 is SGHRS and CDR2 YFSETQ. Trimming left V 1 base short and J 7 bases short, with 9 bases between. The CDR3 spells CASSLYGAQPQHF. For the CDR3, the DNA is TGCGCCAGCAGCTTGTACGGGGCCCAGCCCCAGCATTTT.

This clonotype is judged medium-sized. The size of this beta chain means little, since it is a stray read in a library made for alpha chains. The V gene is TRBV18, the J gene TRBJ2-1; TRBD1 might be the D (6 bases). The length of the CDR3 is 15 residues. The germline gives CDR1 KGHSH, CDR2 LQKENI. V shed 3 bases and J shed 3 bases, with 12 bases lying between them. The CDR3 protein is CASSPLGAGYNEQFF. The DNA for the CDR3 is TGTGCCAGCTCACCCCTGGGGGCGGGCTACAATGAGCAGTTCTTC.

This clonotype is labeled as medium-sized (0.01 to 0.1%). At one end, the junction sequence differs from germline, possibly due to a read error. The library was built for alpha chains, so this beta chain is an off-target read and its size means little. The chain is built from TRBV7-9 and TRBJ2-5; 7 bases match TRBD2. CDR1 is SEHNR, CDR2 FQNEAQ, per germline (reference sequence). The CDR3 covers 12 residues. The CDR3 loop reads CASSPRNSGADF. The CDR3 coding sequence is TGTGCCAGCAGCCCAAGGAACAGCGGGGCAGACTTC.

This clonotype is medium-sized in the sample. This beta chain is a stray read from a library made for alpha chains; its abundance is not meaningful. The V call is TRBV12-5, the J call TRBJ1-1; maybe TRBD1 (5 bases). Trimming pared 5 bases from V and 1 base from J, leaving 11 bases between. The V gene's germline CDR1 is LGHNT and CDR2 FRNRAP. This CDR3 is 14 amino acids long. The CDR3 DNA reads TGTGCTAGTGGTAAGGACACCACGAACACTGAAGCTTTCTTT. It translates to CASGKDTTNTEAFF. Drawing the rest from reference TRBV12-5 and TRBJ1-1, the complete variable domain is DARVTQTPRHKVTEMGQEVTMRCQPILGHNTVFWYRQTMMQGLELLAYFRNRAPLDDSGMPKDRFSAEMPDATLATLKIQPSEPRDSAVYFCASGKDTTNTEAFFGQGTRLTVV.

This clonotype was seen many times. This beta chain represents an off-target read in a library built for alpha chains; its size is of limited meaning. V and J are TRBV4-1 and TRBJ2-7; D call uncertain. V lost 1 base, J lost 2 bases, and 6 bases lay in between. The CDR3 is 13 residues long. Germline loops: CDR1 MGHRA, CDR2 YSYEKL. CDR3 loop: CASSQGSTYEQYF. The CDR3 DNA follows: TGCGCCAGCAGCCAAGGTTCCACCTACGAGCAGTACTTC.

This clonotype is judged medium-sized. This beta chain represents an off-target read in a library built for alpha chains; its size is of limited meaning. The V and J genes are TRBV28 and TRBJ2-3; TRBD2 matches 9 bases. The CDR3 covers 15 residues. The V segment lost 6 bases and the J segment 5 bases; nucleotides outside the gene matches: 9. Germline values: CDR1 MDHEN, CDR2 SYDVKM. The CDR3 sequence is CASRGGRAVGDTQYF. The CDR3 nucleotides are TGTGCCAGCAGAGGCGGGAGGGCCGTCGGAGATACGCAGTATTTT.

This clonotype has a count of ten or more. With the library built for alpha chains, this beta chain is off target and its frequency is not meaningful. The chain recombines TRBV4-1 with TRBJ2-2; 10 bases line up with TRBD2. With V trimmed by 4 bases and J by 7 bases, 6 bases remained unmatched. The CDR3 length is 15 residues. The germline V gene encodes CDR1 MGHRA and CDR2 YSYEKL. The CDR3 bases are TGCGCCAGCAGCCGTTGGACTAGCGGTGGCGGGGAGCTGTTTTTT. Translation: CASSRWTSGGGELFF.

The table lists this clonotype with many counts. The size of this beta chain means little, since it is a stray read in a library made for alpha chains. The chain uses TRBV7-8 and TRBJ1-6; D ambiguous. V dropped 3 bases and J dropped 8 bases, with 14 bases sitting between them. The CDR3 loop spans 15 amino acids. Germline CDR1 SGHVS, CDR2 FQNEAQ. The CDR3 region is CASSFQRSGDSPLHF. The CDR3 region has the DNA TGTGCCAGCAGCTTTCAGAGGTCCGGCGATTCACCCCTCCACTTT.

A word on this clonotype: This beta chain was picked up by a library intended for alpha chains and is off target, so its count carries little meaning. The V call is TRBV10-3, the J call TRBJ2-7, with D hard to call. The germline V gene has CDR1 ENHRY and CDR2 SYGVKD. Trimming stripped 8 bases from V and 2 bases from J, with 13 bases between. The CDR3 is made up of 13 amino acids. CDR3 coding DNA: TGTGCCATCGAAGGATCAGGCCCCTACGAGCAGTACTTC. Translating gives CAIEGSGPYEQYF.

By share of the sample, this clonotype is medium-sized. This beta chain is off target for a library built for alpha chains, so its abundance means little. The CDR3 sequence is CASSSRRQGLPQHF. Written as DNA, the CDR3 is TGTGCCAGCAGTTCAAGACGACAGGGATTGCCCCAGCATTTT. The chain uses TRBV27 and TRBJ1-5, with TRBD1 matching 7 bases. Germline assignment: CDR1 MNHEY and CDR2 SMNVEV (reference sequence). CDR3 size: 14 residues. V dropped 4 bases and J dropped 9; count of bases not matched to a gene: 9.

This clonotype is medium-sized (0.01 to 0.1%) in the sample. For a library built for alpha chains, this beta chain is a stray read; little rests on its size. This chain links TRBV5-4 with TRBJ2-1, with TRBD2 matching 10 bases. Germline-derived CDR1 and CDR2 are SGHNT and YYREEE (reference sequence). Losses at the gene ends were 4 bases for V and 7 bases for J; bases not matched to a gene: 8. The CDR3 runs 15 residues. The CDR3 DNA follows: TGTGCCAGCAGCCGTTCTAGCGGGAGATCGAATGAGCAGTTCTTC. Protein product: CASSRSSGRSNEQFF.

Relative to its sample, this clonotype is medium-sized. A library prepared for alpha chains yielded this beta chain as an off-target read; its size is of little meaning. J is TRBJ1-1 and V is TRBV6-6, with no clear D. The V end was cut by 6 bases, the J end by 0 bases, with 17 bases between. The V gene's germline CDR1 is MNHNY and CDR2 SVGAGI (reference sequence). The CDR3 is made up of 16 amino acids. The chain's CDR3 is CASSRWEGVMNTEAFF. Here the CDR3 DNA reads TGTGCCAGCAGCCGCTGGGAGGGAGTGATGAACACTGAAGCTTTCTTT.

This clonotype is medium-sized in the sample. This beta chain appears as a stray read in a library generated for alpha chains; its size is not informative. The chain couples TRBV6-5 to TRBJ1-1, with D maybe TRBD1 (5 bases). From germline, CDR1 is MNHEY and CDR2 SVGAGI. The CDR3 has 16 residues. Trimming shortened V by 3 bases and J by 4 bases, and 18 bases separated the two germline ends. The CDR3 spells CASSYSVRVSSTEAFF. The CDR3 coding sequence is TGTGCCAGCAGTTATTCCGTCAGGGTATCATCCACTGAAGCTTTCTTT.

This clonotype was seen ten or more times. A library prepared for alpha chains yielded this beta chain as an off-target read; its size is of little meaning. The chain carries TRBV9 and TRBJ2-7, with 9 bases identical to TRBD2. V lost 3 bases, J lost 6 bases, and 13 bases stayed unmatched. CDR1 and CDR2 (germline): SGDLS, YYNGEE. The CDR3 runs 16 residues. CDR3 nucleotides: TGTGCCAGCAGCGAGCGAACCGGGACTAGCTCCCGCGAGCAGTACTTC. As protein: CASSERTGTSSREQYF.

This clonotype is classed as medium-sized (0.01 to 0.1%). The library was built for alpha chains, so this beta chain is an off-target read and its size means little. The chain uses TRBV5-1 and TRBJ1-1; D not certain. Trimming took 4 bases from V and 0 from J, leaving 7 bases between them. In germline, CDR1 is SGHRS, CDR2 YFSETQ. CDR3 length: 13 residues. CDR3 region: CASSAAVNTEAFF. In DNA, the CDR3 is TGCGCCAGCAGCGCTGCCGTGAACACTGAAGCTTTCTTT.